This TCR beta chain was found in a study of shared clonotypes between healthy human individuals. Study as a whole: The composition of the donors was two women and three men aged 18 to 49.

DNA input for the unsorted PBMC replicate PCRs was approximately 0.3 ug, roughly 33,000 T cell genomes. TCRdb's copy holds only in-frame clones and misses some; the assay was immunoSEQ multiplex PCR. Seen here are over 400,000 clones, approximately 84% observed once, and the top ten hold roughly 12%. Germline values: CDR1 GTSNPN, CDR2 SVGIG (reference sequence). V was clipped by 1 base and J by 12 bases, with 22 bases between them. The CDR3 has 15 amino acids. The sequencing input was PBMCs. The chain has TRBV30 and TRBJ2-1; possible D gene TRBD2, 6 bases. The clonotype originates from a woman between 40 and 50 years old in good health. Some clones in this sample may be carry-over from other donors' samples. In DNA form, the CDR3 reads TGTGCCTGGAGTGAACTGCGGGGAGCCTTAAAGGCGCAGTTCTTC. Encoded protein: CAWSELRGALKAQFF.